This T cell receptor (beta chain) was retrieved from a study of OX40 agonist ivuxolimab in advanced cancers. Study as a whole: Ivuxolimab, which is an agonistic anti-OX40 (CD134) antibody, was administered to the patients. Under the entry rules, prior anti-PD-1, anti-PD-L1 or anti-CTLA-4 therapy was allowed, and around 40% had some. Those enrolled were 70% to 85% male, with a mean age of around 57 years and ages from roughly 20 to 85.

TCRdb's table, derived via immunoSEQ multiplex PCR, lists solely in-frame clones and lacks some. The sample consists of 38,000 or so clones, about 90% of them appearing once. Autoimmune disease history or systemic immunosuppression barred patients. This clone was detected once. CDR1 and CDR2 (germline): MNHEY, SMNVEV (reference sequence). The ends lost 6 bases at V and 0 bases at J; junction bases unmatched: 8. This CDR3 contains 16 residues. J is TRBJ2-7 and V is TRBV27, with 10 bases identical to TRBD2. The sequence came from an adult with an advanced solid tumor such as melanoma, head and neck, liver or kidney cancer. The source material was CD4+ or CD8+ T cells sorted from blood, sampled in a trial of the OX40 agonist ivuxolimab. CDR3 region: CASSRGASGSSYEQYF. The DNA of the CDR3 is TGTGCCAGCAGCCGAGGGGCTAGCGGGAGCTCCTACGAGCAGTACTTC.